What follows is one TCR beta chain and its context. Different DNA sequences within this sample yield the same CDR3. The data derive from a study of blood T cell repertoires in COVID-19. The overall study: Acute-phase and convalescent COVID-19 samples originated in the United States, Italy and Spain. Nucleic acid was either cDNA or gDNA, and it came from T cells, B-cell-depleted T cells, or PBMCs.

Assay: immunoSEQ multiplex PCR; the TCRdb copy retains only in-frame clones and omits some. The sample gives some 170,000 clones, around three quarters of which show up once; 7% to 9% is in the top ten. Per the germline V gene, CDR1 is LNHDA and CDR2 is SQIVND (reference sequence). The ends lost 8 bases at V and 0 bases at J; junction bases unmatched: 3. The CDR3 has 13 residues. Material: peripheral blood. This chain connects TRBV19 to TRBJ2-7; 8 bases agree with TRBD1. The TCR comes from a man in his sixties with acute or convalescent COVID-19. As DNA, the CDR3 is TGTGCCAGTCGACAGGGGTCCTCCTACGAGCAGTACTTC. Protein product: CASRQGSSYEQYF.